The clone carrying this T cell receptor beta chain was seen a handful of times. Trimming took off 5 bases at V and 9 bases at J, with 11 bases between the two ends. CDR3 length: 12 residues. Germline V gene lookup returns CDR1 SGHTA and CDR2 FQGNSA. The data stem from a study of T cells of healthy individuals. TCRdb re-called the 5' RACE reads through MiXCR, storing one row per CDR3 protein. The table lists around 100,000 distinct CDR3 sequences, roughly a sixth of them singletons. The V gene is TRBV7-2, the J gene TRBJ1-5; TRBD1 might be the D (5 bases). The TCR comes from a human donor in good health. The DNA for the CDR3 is TGTGCCAGCAGCGAGAAGGGGAGGCCCCAGCATTTT. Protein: CASSEKGRPQHF.